The T cell receptor beta chain described here comes from a study of CD8 T cells in Susac syndrome. Regarding this clonotype: One end of the junction fails to match germline, which may point to a read error.

An amount of RNA that ranged from roughly 0.5 to 1 ug was reverse transcribed with random hexamers. Each CDR3 protein gets one entry after TCRdb re-called the immunoSEQ multiplex PCR reads with MiXCR. The table lists roughly 130,000 distinct CDR3 sequences, under 96% of them singletons. The V gene's germline CDR1 is DFQATT and CDR2 SNEGSKA (reference sequence). The CDR3 sequence is 14 residues long. Sequenced: CD4+ T cells from PBMCs. The chain employs TRBV20-1 and TRBJ1-1; D is unclear. The TCR sequence derives from a human donor with Susac syndrome. CDR3 DNA: TGCAGTGCCAGAGAGAGCGAAGTGAACACTGAAGCTTTCTTT. It specifies CSARESEVNTEAFF.